The clone carrying this T cell receptor (beta chain) has a handful of counts. The data derive from a study of blood T cell repertoires in COVID-19. Produced via immunoSEQ multiplex PCR; TCRdb's table is partial and in-frame only. Counted here are 98,000 or so clones, roughly 82% occurring once; the ten biggest clones make up roughly 29%. CDR3 size: 15 residues. V lost 1 base and J lost 8, with 14 bases in between. Germline V gene data show CDR1 as SEHNR and CDR2 as FQNEAQ (reference sequence). The receptor's source is a man aged 60 to 69 with acute or convalescent COVID-19. The sample taken for sequencing was peripheral blood. The chain is built from TRBV7-9 and TRBJ1-4, with D possibly matching TRBD1 (5 bases). Here the CDR3 DNA reads TGTGCCAGCAGCTTAGGTCGGCAGGGCGGCGAAAAACTGTTTTTT. Translation gives CASSLGRQGGEKLFF.